This record concerns one T cell receptor (beta chain) sequence. Seattle cases were enrolled at active infection and followed longitudinally. In the study's own analysis: Quantification of nucleated cells was approximated via reference gene primer amplification. Profiled with immunoSEQ multiplex PCR; TCRdb holds only in-frame clones, not every one. That table is the source of V, J and clone size, and D and trimming were worked out from the DNA. The data show some 220,000 clones, with about nine tenths seen just once and more than 0.8% held by the top ten. The source of the sample is a study of blood T cell repertoires in COVID-19. Turning to the study itself: The United States, Italy and Spain were the sources of the acute and convalescent COVID-19 samples. T cells, B-cell-depleted T cells, or PBMCs provided the cDNA or gDNA that served as material.

V dropped 7 bases and J dropped 2 bases, with 6 bases sitting between them. The CDR3 is 12 residues long. The chain is built from TRBV12-3 or TRBV12-4 and TRBJ1-3; the D is unclear. Material: peripheral blood. The receptor was isolated from a man younger than 40 with COVID-19, enrolled during active disease. Here the CDR3 reads CASNTAGNTIYF. CDR3 bases: TGTGCCAGCAACACCGCTGGAAACACCATATATTTT.